A single sample is the source of the 18 T cell receptor beta chains below, sequenced in a study of T-cell reconstitution after alpha-beta-depleted transplantation in children. Using unique molecular identifiers, the investigators prepared the TCRbeta library. TCRdb recomputed calls from the PCR reads with MiXCR, one row per CDR3 protein. Of approximately 400,000 distinct CDR3 sequences in the sample, roughly a tenth were seen once. The specimen comprised PBMCs from the stem cell graft donor, sampled from the stem cell graft. The receptors here all came from a human donor who donated a stem cell graft to a child with acute myeloid leukemia.

This clonotype was found a few times. This chain joins TRBV29-1 and TRBJ2-7, with TRBD1 matching over 10 bases. Germline V gene lookup returns CDR1 SQVTM and CDR2 ANQGSEA. The CDR3 contains 11 residues. Unmatched junction bases numbered 1, after V lost 6 bases and J lost 5 bases. CDR3 nucleotides: TGCAGCGTAGGGACAGGGGACGAGCAGTACTTC. This codes for CSVGTGDEQYF.

In its sample, this clonotype was seen a few times. The rearrangement links TRBV5-1 to TRBJ1-1; D call uncertain. Germline V gene lookup returns CDR1 SGHRS and CDR2 YFSETQ. Deletions cut 5 bases from V and 0 bases from J, with 5 bases between. The CDR3 length is 12 residues. CDR3 sequence: CASRAVNTEAFF. The CDR3 DNA reads as TGCGCCAGCAGGGCAGTGAACACTGAAGCTTTCTTT.

The count of this clonotype is one. The rearrangement joins TRBV30 to TRBJ2-7; D gene ambiguous. From germline, CDR1 is GTSNPN and CDR2 SVGIG (reference sequence). The V and J ends lost 2 bases and 5 bases respectively, with 7 bases between them. The CDR3 contains 11 residues. The DNA for the CDR3 is TGTGCCTGGAGTAATCGGAACGAGCAGTACTTC. Amino acid sequence: CAWSNRNEQYF. Variable domain in full (rest from reference TRBV30 and TRBJ2-7): SQTIHQWPATLVQPVGSPLSLECTVEGTSNPNLYWYRQAAGRGLQLLFYSVGIGQISSEVPQNLSASRPQDRQFILSSKKLLLSDSGFYLCAWSNRNEQYFGPGTRLTVT.

This clonotype was observed at least ten times. The chain is built from TRBV20-1 and TRBJ1-4, with D maybe TRBD1 (6 bases). CDR1 and CDR2 from the germline V gene are DFQATT and SNEGSKA (reference sequence). There are 14 residues in the CDR3. Trimming removed 3 bases at V and 6 bases at J, with 14 bases between. CDR3 sequence reads: CSASPLTGDEKLFF. As DNA, the CDR3 is TGCAGTGCTAGCCCCTTGACAGGCGATGAAAAACTGTTTTTT.

This clonotype was observed a few times. The rearrangement links TRBV6-6 to TRBJ1-6; D is uncertain. Germline values: CDR1 MNHNY, CDR2 SVGAGI (reference sequence). V was shortened by 4 bases and J by 7 bases, with 8 bases between the two germline ends. CDR3 length: 13 amino acids. CDR3 DNA sequence: TGTGCCAGCAGTTCCGCGGTAAATTCACCCCTCCACTTT. Translation: CASSSAVNSPLHF.

In its sample, this clonotype was seen many times. For the CDR3, the DNA is TGCGCCAGCAGCGTGACCGGGACCGGGGCCACTGAAGCTTTCTTT. This encodes CASSVTGTGATEAFF. The rearrangement links TRBV5-1 to TRBJ1-1, with D possibly TRBD1 on 5 matching bases. CDR1 SGHRS and CDR2 YFSETQ come from the germline V gene. This CDR3 region has 15 residues. V lost 4 bases to trimming and J lost 4 bases, with 17 bases between them.

The chain is built from TRBV18 and TRBJ2-6; D ambiguous. Germline assignment: CDR1 KGHSH and CDR2 LQKENI. V was pared by 5 bases and J by 0 bases, with 5 bases between. CDR3 length: 14 residues. CDR3 region: CASSVDSGANVLTF. CDR3 DNA sequence: TGTGCCAGCTCAGTCGACTCTGGGGCCAACGTCCTGACTTTC.

The chain links TRBV14 to TRBJ2-2, with D possibly being TRBD2 (6 bases). The CDR3 is 17 amino acids. The V and J ends lost 5 bases and 1 base respectively, with 17 bases between them. Germline loops: CDR1 SGHDN, CDR2 FVKESK. CDR3 region: CASSSQLREVNTGELFF. The CDR3 coding sequence is TGTGCCAGCAGCTCTCAACTCAGGGAGGTGAACACCGGGGAGCTGTTTTTT.

J is TRBJ2-7 and V is TRBV20-1; 7 nucleotides match TRBD1. CDR1 DFQATT and CDR2 SNEGSKA come from the germline V gene (reference sequence). V shed 5 bases, J shed 1 base, and the junction held 11 bases outside the gene matches. The CDR3 totals 15 residues. DNA of the CDR3: TGCAGTGCTCTCGAGGCTCGGACAGGATCCTACGAGCAGTACTTC. Translation gives CSALEARTGSYEQYF.

This clonotype was counted ten times or more. The V and J genes are TRBV6-1 and TRBJ2-2, with 10 bases identical to TRBD1. The J segment lost 4 bases and the V segment lost 5 bases, leaving 7 bases of the junction unmatched. The CDR3 consists of 16 residues. Germline CDR1 and CDR2: MNHNS and SASEGT. CDR3 nucleotides: TGTGCCAGCAGTACCCTGACAGGGGGCTTCACCGGGGAGCTGTTTTTT. This sequence encodes CASSTLTGGFTGELFF.

The CDR3 loop reads CASSVSSGGAHNEQFF. CDR3 DNA: TGTGCCAGCAGCGTGTCTAGCGGGGGGGCCCACAATGAGCAGTTCTTC. The chain joins TRBV9 to TRBJ2-1, with TRBD2 identical over 12 bases. V gave up 2 bases and J gave up 5 bases; unmatched junction bases: 5. CDR1 and CDR2 from the germline V gene are SGDLS and YYNGEE. The CDR3 contains 16 residues.

V and J are TRBV12-3 or TRBV12-4 and TRBJ2-3, with D maybe TRBD2 (6 bases). The CDR3 contains 14 residues. The germline V and J ends were trimmed by 3 bases and 3 bases, with 10 bases remaining between them. The CDR3 nucleotides are TGTGCCAGCAGTTTTGGAGGGGAAACAGATACGCAGTATTTT. It is translated as CASSFGGETDTQYF.

This clonotype was detected many times. The rearrangement uses TRBV10-3 and TRBJ2-7; 9 bases agree with TRBD1. V was clipped by 3 bases and J by 5 bases; unmatched bases: 5. The CDR3 contains 14 residues. CDR1 and CDR2 from the germline V gene are ENHRY and SYGVKD. Written as DNA, the CDR3 is TGTGCCATCAGTGAAATGGGGGACAGGGACGAGCAGTACTTC. As protein: CAISEMGDRDEQYF.

The V call is TRBV6-5, the J call TRBJ1-6; D unresolved. The CDR3 is 13 amino acids. Germline assignment: CDR1 MNHEY and CDR2 SVGAGI. Trimming shortened V by 2 bases and J by 9 bases, and 8 bases separated the two germline ends. CDR3 in amino acids: CASSYQRSSPLHF. The CDR3 DNA reads TGTGCCAGCAGTTACCAGAGGAGTTCACCCCTCCACTTT.

The V call is TRBV20-1, the J call TRBJ2-1; D assignment may be TRBD1 or TRBD2 (5 bases each). The CDR3 totals 14 residues. Trimming removed 3 bases from V and 3 bases from J, with 12 bases in between. Germline CDR1 is DFQATT and CDR2 is SNEGSKA (reference sequence). The CDR3 is CSASGGSLYNEQFF. The CDR3 DNA is TGCAGTGCTAGTGGGGGTTCCCTCTACAATGAGCAGTTCTTC.

The chain couples TRBV20-1 to TRBJ2-1, with D possibly TRBD1 on 6 matching bases. With 6 bases removed from V and 4 bases from J, the gap between germline ends came to 13 bases. Germline CDR1 reads DFQATT; CDR2 reads SNEGSKA (reference sequence). This CDR3 has 13 residues. The chain's CDR3 is CSADPGQYNEQFF. CDR3 sequence (DNA): TGCAGTGCAGACCCCGGACAGTACAATGAGCAGTTCTTC.

V and J are TRBV5-1 and TRBJ1-4, with D unclear. CDR1 SGHRS and CDR2 YFSETQ come from the germline V gene. The CDR3 covers 16 residues. Trimming pared 0 bases from V and 0 bases from J, leaving 9 bases between. This chain's CDR3 is CASSLGAAATNEKLFF. CDR3 DNA: TGCGCCAGCAGCTTGGGGGCAGCCGCAACTAATGAAAAACTGTTTTTT.

The chain joins TRBV7-6 to TRBJ2-1; possibly TRBD1 for D (6 bases). Germline V gives CDR1 SGHVS, CDR2 FNYEAQ. V gave up 5 bases and J gave up 5 bases, with 16 bases separating them. CDR3 size: 15 residues. In nucleotides, the CDR3 is TGTGCCAGCAGCCCCGGGTGGGGGCGCGACAATGAGCAGTTCTTC. It codes for CASSPGWGRDNEQFF. The entire variable domain, with the rest obtained from reference TRBV7-6 and TRBJ2-1, is as follows: GAGVSQSPRYKVTKRGQDVALRCDPISGHVSLYWYRQALGQGPEFLTYFNYEAQQDKSGLPNDRFSAERPEGSISTLTIQRTEQRDSAMYRCASSPGWGRDNEQFFGPGTRLTVL.